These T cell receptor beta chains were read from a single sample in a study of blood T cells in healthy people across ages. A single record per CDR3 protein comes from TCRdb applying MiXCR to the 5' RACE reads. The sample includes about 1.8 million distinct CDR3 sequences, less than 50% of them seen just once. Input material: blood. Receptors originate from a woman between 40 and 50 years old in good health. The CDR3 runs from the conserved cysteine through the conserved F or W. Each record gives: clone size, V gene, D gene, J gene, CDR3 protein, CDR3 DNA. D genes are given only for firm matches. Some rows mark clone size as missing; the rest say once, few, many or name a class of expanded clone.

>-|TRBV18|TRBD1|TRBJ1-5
CASSRTGGRSNQPQHF
TGTGCCAGCTCACGGACAGGGGGCCGTAGCAATCAGCCCCAGCATTTT
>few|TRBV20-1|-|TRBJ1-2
CSARDGGQDYGYTF
TGCAGTGCTAGAGATGGGGGGCAAGACTATGGCTACACCTTC
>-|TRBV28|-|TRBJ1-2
CASSPSGAVYGYTF
TGTGCCAGCAGTCCATCAGGGGCCGTCTATGGCTACACCTTC
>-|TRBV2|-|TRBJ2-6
CASRGWANVLTF
TGTGCCAGCAGGGGGTGGGCCAACGTCCTGACTTTC
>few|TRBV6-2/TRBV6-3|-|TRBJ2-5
CASKAALPFQETQYF
TGTGCCAGCAAAGCGGCCTTACCATTCCAAGAGACCCAGTACTTC
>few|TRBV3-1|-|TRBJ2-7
CASSLWDRAYEQYF
TGTGCCAGCAGCCTCTGGGACCGAGCCTACGAGCAGTACTTC
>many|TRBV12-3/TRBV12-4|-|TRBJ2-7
CASTPSGRGEQYF
TGTGCCAGCACACCATCAGGGCGTGGGGAGCAGTACTTC
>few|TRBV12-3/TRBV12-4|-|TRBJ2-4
CASSPDSQNIQYF
TGTGCCAGCAGTCCCGACAGTCAAAACATTCAGTACTTC
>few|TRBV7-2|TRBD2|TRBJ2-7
CASSLPTSGGNEQYF
TGTGCCAGCAGCTTACCTACTAGCGGGGGGAACGAGCAGTACTTC
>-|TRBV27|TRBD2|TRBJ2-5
CASSLGTSGSGETQYF
TGTGCCAGCAGTTTAGGGACTAGCGGGAGTGGTGAGACCCAGTACTTC
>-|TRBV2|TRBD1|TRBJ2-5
CASRRQGALETQYF
TGTGCCAGCAGGAGGCAGGGGGCATTAGAGACCCAGTACTTC
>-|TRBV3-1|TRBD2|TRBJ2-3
CASSQDYGGGAGLDTQYF
TGTGCCAGCAGCCAAGATTACGGCGGGGGGGCCGGTTTGGATACGCAGTATTTT
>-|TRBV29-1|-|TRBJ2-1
CSVEDLVRLGNEQFF
TGCAGCGTTGAAGATCTAGTCCGACTGGGGAATGAGCAGTTCTTC
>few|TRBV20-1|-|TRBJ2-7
CSAREWELSYEQYF
TGCAGTGCTAGAGAGTGGGAGCTCTCCTACGAGCAGTACTTC
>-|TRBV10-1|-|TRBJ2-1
CASSDGNERFF
TGCGCCAGCAGTGATGGTAATGAGCGGTTCTTC
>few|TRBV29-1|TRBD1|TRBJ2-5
CSVTGGRQTQYF
TGCAGCGTCACAGGGGGCAGGCAGACCCAGTACTTC
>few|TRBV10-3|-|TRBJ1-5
CAISELGAGQPQHF
TGTGCCATCAGTGAGCTTGGGGCAGGGCAGCCCCAGCATTTT
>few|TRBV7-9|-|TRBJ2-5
CASSLSTGRLGETQYF
TGTGCCAGCAGCTTATCTACAGGGCGCCTCGGAGAGACCCAGTACTTC
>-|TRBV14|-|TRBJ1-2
CASSYNPGSIYGYTF
TGTGCCAGCAGCTACAACCCTGGCAGCATCTATGGCTACACCTTC
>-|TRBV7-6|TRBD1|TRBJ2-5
CASSLLGQSYNEQYF
TGTGCCAGCAGCCTACTGGGACAGTCCTACAATGAGCAGTACTTC
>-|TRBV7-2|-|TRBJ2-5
CASSFPPQGIWETQYF
TGTGCCAGCAGCTTCCCCCCTCAGGGGATATGGGAGACCCAGTACTTC
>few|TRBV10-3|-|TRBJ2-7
CATRDNSYEQYF
TGTGCCACCAGGGACAACTCCTACGAGCAGTACTTC